This TCR beta chain was identified in a study of cytomegalovirus exposure and HLA in healthy donors. Study-level information: Counted in an early data release were about 85 million unique TCRs from HLA-typed donors. Whole-study findings and limits: The study had only CMV serostatus as immune exposure information.

Details on this clone: The antigen remains undetermined.

With 60 Vbeta and 13 Jbeta primers, the PCR was carried out. Per the authors' pipeline: A later analysis tallied about 80 million unique TCR beta chains, approximately 11 million of them shared. Only in-frame clones appear in the TCRdb table, and some are missing; sequencing was by immunoSEQ multiplex PCR. The DNA gave D and trimming, while V, J and clone size come from that table. This repertoire shows fewer than 150,000 clones, more than 80% found once; its top ten account for 1%. Germline CDR1 and CDR2: SGHRS and YFSETQ. Trimming cost V 4 bases and J 9 bases, with 17 bases left between them. The length of the CDR3 is 14 residues.

Sequencing was carried out using PBMCs. The V call is TRBV5-1, the J call TRBJ2-4, with D perhaps matching TRBD2 (5 bases). This receptor was obtained from a man aged 35 to 55 in good health and CMV-seronegative. For the CDR3, the DNA is TGCGCCAGCAGCATTGGATTGGGTGCGGGCATTCAGTACTTC. It specifies CASSIGLGAGIQYF.